The following is a T cell receptor beta chain sequence with its context. The target antigen is unknown. This CDR3 spans 15 amino acids. Germline V gene data show CDR1 as MNHEY and CDR2 as SVGAGI. The V end was cut by 0 bases, the J end by 3 bases, with 9 bases between. The sample is drawn from a study of CD8 T cells in ankylosing spondylitis. Quantitative molecular-barcoded 5'-RACE generated the TCR beta libraries. TCRdb called the 5' RACE reads again in MiXCR, with one record for every CDR3 protein. Of about 400,000 distinct CDR3 sequences in the sample, roughly 22% are singletons; the top ten hold about an eighth. Overall study results and limits: Reported data indicate significant enrichment of disease-linked clones within matched ankylosing spondylitis synovial fluid. Earlier reports found some motif variants in synovial fluid and blood in reactive arthritis. Ankylosing spondylitis blood appeared to be characterized by a TCR beta motif of eight or nine highly homologous variants.

The receptor comes from a male donor with ankylosing spondylitis or in good health (not recorded which). Sequencing input: blood, either unsorted or a sorted T cell fraction (not recorded which). The J gene is TRBJ1-5, the V gene TRBV6-5; D call uncertain. CDR3 protein: CASSYSSGDNQPQHF. CDR3 DNA: TGTGCCAGCAGTTACTCGTCCGGGGACAATCAGCCCCAGCATTTT.